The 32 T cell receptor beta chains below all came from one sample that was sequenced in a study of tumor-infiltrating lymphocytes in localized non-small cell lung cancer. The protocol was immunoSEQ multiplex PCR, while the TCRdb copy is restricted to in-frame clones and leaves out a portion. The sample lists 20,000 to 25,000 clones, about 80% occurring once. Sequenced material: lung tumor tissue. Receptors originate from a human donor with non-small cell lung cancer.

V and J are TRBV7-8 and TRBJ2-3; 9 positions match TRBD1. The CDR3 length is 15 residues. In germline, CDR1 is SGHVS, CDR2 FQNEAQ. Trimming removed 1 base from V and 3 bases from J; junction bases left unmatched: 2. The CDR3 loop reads CASSLGQGETDTQYF. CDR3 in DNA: TGTGCCAGCAGCTTAGGACAGGGGGAGACAGATACGCAGTATTTT.

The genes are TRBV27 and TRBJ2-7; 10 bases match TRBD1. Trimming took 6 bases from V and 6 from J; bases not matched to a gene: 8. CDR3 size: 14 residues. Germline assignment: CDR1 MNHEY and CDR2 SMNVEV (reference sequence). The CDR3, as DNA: TGTGCCAGCAGAACCAGGGGGACAGGGGTCGAGCAGTACTTC. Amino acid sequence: CASRTRGTGVEQYF.

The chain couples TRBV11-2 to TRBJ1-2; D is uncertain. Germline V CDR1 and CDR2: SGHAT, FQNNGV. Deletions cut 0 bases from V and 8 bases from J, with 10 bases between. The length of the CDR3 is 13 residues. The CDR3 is CASSLDSRGGYTF. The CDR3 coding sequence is TGTGCCAGCAGCTTAGACAGCCGAGGGGGCTACACCTTC.

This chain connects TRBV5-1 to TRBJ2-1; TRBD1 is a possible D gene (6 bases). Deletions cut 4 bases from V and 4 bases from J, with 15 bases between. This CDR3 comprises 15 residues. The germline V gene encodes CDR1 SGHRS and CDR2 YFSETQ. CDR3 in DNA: TGCGCCAGCAGCGTACAGGGAACGGGATACAATGAGCAGTTCTTC. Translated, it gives CASSVQGTGYNEQFF.

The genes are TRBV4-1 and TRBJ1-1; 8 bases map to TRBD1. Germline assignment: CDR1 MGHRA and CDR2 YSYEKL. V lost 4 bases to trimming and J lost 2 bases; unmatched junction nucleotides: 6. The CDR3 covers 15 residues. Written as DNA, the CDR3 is TGCGCCAGCAGCCTCGGACAGGGAGAAAACACTGAAGCTTTCTTT. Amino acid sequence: CASSLGQGENTEAFF.

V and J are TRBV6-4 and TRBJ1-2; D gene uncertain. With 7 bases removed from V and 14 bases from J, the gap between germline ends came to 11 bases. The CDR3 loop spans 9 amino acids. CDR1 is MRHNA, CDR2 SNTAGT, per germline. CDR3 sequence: CASMGRRTF. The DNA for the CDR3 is TGTGCCAGCATGGGTCGTAGGACCTTC.

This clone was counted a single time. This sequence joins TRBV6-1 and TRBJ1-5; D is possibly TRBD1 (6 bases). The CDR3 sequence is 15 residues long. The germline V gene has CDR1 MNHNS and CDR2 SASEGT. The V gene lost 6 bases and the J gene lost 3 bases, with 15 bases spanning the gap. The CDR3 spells CASRALGQINQPQHF. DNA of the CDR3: TGTGCCAGCAGGGCCCTCGGACAGATCAATCAGCCCCAGCATTTT.

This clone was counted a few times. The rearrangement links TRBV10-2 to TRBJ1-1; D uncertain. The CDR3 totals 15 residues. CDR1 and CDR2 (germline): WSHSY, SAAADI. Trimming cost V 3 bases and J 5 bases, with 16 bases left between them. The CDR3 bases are TGCGCCAGCAGTGAAGGACCCAGGAGGACGACTGAAGCTTTCTTT. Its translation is CASSEGPRRTTEAFF.

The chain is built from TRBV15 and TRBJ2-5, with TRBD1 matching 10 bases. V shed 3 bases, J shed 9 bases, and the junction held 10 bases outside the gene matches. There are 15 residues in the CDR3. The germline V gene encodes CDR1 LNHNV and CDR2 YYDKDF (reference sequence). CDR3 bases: TGTGCCACCAGCAGGGGGACAGGGGCCGTGGGGGCCCAGTACTTC. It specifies CATSRGTGAVGAQYF. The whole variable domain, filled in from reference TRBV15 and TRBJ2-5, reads DAMVIQNPRYQVTQFGKPVTLSCSQTLNHNVMYWYQQKSSQAPKLLFHYYDKDFNNEADTPDNFQSRRPNTSFCFLDIRSPGLGDTAMYLCATSRGTGAVGAQYFGPGTRLLVL.

CDR3 sequence reads: CASSLRGAGTDTQYF. The DNA for the CDR3 is TGCGCCAGCAGCTTACGAGGGGCCGGCACAGATACGCAGTATTTT. This chain links TRBV5-1 with TRBJ2-3; D is possibly TRBD1 or TRBD2 (5 bases each). V lost 2 bases and J lost 1, with 11 bases in between. The germline gives CDR1 SGHRS, CDR2 YFSETQ. This CDR3 spans 15 amino acids.

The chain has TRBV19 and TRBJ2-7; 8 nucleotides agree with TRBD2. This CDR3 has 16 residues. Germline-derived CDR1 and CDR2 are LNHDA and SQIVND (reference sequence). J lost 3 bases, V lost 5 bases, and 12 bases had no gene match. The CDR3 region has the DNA TGTGCCAGTAGTCCCCGGGGGGCAGCGGGGGTCTACGAGCAGTACTTC. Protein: CASSPRGAAGVYEQYF.

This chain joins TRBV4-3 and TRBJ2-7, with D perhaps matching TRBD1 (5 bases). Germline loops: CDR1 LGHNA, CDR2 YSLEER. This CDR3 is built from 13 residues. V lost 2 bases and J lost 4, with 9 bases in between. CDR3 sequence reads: CASSQNNRYEQYF. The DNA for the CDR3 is TGCGCCAGCAGCCAAAATAACAGGTACGAGCAGTACTTC.

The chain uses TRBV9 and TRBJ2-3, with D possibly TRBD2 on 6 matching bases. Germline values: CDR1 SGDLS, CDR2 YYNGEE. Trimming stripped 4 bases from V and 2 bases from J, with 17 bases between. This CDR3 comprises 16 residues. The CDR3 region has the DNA TGTGCCAGCAGCCGTGGGGGAAGCGGGTTCACAGATACGCAGTATTTT. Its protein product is CASSRGGSGFTDTQYF.

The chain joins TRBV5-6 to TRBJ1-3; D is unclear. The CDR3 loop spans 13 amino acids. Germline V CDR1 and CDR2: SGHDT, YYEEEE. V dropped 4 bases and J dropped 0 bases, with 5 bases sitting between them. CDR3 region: CASSIISGNTIYF. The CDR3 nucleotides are TGTGCCAGCAGCATCATCTCTGGAAACACCATATATTTT.

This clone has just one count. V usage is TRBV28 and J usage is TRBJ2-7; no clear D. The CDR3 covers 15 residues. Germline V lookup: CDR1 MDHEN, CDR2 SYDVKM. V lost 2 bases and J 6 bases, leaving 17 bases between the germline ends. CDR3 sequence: CASSLHRNIYFEQYF. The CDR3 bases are TGTGCCAGCAGTTTACACAGAAACATATACTTCGAGCAGTACTTC.

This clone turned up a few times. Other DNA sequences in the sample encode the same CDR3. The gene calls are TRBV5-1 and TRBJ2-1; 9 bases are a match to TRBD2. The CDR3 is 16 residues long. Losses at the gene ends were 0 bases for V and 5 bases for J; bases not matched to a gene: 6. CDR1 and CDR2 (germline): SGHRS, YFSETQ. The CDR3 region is CASSLVAGGPHNEQFF. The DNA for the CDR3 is TGCGCCAGCAGCTTGGTGGCGGGAGGGCCTCACAATGAGCAGTTCTTC.

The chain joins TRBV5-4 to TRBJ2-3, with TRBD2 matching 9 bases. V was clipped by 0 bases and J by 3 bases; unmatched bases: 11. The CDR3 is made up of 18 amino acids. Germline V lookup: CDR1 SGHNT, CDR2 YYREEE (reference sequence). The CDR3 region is CASSLGGAGGPGTDTQYF. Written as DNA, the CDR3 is TGTGCCAGCAGCTTGGGGGGAGCGGGAGGCCCCGGGACAGATACGCAGTATTTT.

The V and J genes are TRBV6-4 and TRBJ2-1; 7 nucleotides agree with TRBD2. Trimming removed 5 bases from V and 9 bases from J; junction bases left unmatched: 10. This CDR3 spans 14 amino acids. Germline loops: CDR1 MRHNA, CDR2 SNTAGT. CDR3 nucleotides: TGTGCCAGCAGTCCCCAGCGGGAATCCACTGAGCAGTTCTTC. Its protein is CASSPQRESTEQFF.

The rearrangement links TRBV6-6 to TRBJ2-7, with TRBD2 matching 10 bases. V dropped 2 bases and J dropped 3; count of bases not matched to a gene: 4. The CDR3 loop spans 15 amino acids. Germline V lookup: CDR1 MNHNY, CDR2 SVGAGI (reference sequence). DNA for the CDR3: TGTGCCAGCAGTTACGAGACTAGCGGGCTCTACGAGCAGTACTTC. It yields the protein CASSYETSGLYEQYF.

CDR3 residues: CASSHLNVGVEETQYF. The CDR3 DNA reads TGTGCCAGCAGCCACCTTAATGTGGGAGTTGAGGAGACCCAGTACTTC. This chain uses TRBV5-4 with TRBJ2-5; D may be TRBD2 (5 bases). Germline assignment: CDR1 SGHNT and CDR2 YYREEE (reference sequence). Deletions cut 4 bases from V and 5 bases from J, with 21 bases between. This CDR3 comprises 16 residues. The whole variable domain, filled in from reference TRBV5-4 and TRBJ2-5, reads ETGVTQSPTHLIKTRGQQVTLRCSSQSGHNTVSWYQQALGQGPQFIFQYYREEENGRGNFPPRFSGLQFPNYSSELNVNALELDDSALYLCASSHLNVGVEETQYFGPGTRLLVL.

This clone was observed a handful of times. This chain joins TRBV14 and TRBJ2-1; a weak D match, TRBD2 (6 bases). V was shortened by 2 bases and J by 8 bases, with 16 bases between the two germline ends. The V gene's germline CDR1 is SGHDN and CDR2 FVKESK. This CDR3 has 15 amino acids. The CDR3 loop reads CASSQLEGQVYEQFF. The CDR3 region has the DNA TGTGCCAGCAGCCAACTGGAGGGCCAGGTCTATGAGCAGTTCTTC.

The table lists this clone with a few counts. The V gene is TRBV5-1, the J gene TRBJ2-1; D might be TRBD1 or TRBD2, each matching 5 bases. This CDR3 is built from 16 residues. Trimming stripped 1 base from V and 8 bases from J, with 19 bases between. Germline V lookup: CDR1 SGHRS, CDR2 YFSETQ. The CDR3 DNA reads TGCGCCAGCAGCTTGCACTCTGTCGGGACGGCCGATGAGCAGTTCTTC. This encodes CASSLHSVGTADEQFF.

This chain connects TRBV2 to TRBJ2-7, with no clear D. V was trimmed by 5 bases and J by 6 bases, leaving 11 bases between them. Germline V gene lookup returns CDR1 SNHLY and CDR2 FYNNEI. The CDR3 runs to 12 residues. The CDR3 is CASSLQVFEQYF. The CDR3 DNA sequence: TGTGCCAGCAGTCTCCAGGTTTTCGAGCAGTACTTC.

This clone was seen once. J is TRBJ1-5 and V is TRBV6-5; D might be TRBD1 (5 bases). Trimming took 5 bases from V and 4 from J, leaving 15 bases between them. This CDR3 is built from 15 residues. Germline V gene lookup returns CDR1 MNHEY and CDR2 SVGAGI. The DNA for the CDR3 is TGTGCCAGCAGTCACACGGGGGGGGTTAATCAGCCCCAGCATTTT. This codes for CASSHTGGVNQPQHF.

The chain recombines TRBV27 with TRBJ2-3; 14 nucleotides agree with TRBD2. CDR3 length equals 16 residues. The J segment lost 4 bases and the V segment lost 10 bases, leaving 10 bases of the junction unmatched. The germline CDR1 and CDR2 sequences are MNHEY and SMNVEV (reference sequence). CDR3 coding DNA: TGTGCCACCAGACCGGGACTAGCGGGAGCGGCAGATACGCAGTATTTT. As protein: CATRPGLAGAADTQYF.

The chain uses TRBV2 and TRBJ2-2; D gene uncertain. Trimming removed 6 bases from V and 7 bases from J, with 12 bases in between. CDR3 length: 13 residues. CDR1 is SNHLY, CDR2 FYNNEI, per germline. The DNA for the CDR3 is TGTGCCAGCAGCTCCCAGTGGCACGGGGAGCTGTTTTTT. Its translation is CASSSQWHGELFF.

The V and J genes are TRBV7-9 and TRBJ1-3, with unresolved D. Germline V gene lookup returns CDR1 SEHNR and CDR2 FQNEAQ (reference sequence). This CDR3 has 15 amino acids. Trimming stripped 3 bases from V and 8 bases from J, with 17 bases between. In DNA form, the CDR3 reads TGTGCCAGCAGCTTCGGTGGAGGAGAGATGTACACCATATATTTT. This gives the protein CASSFGGGEMYTIYF.

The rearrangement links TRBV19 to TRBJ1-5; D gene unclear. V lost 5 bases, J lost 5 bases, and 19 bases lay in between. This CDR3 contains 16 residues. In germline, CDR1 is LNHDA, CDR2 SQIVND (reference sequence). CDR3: CASSAGSVPLDQPQHF. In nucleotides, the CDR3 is TGTGCCAGTAGTGCCGGTAGCGTCCCGTTGGATCAGCCCCAGCATTTT.

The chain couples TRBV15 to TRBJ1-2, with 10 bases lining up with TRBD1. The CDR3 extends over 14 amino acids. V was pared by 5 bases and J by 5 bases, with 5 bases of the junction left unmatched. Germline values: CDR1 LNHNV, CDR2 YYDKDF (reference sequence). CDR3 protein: CATSGQGGAYGYTF. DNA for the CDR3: TGTGCCACCAGCGGACAGGGGGGGGCTTATGGCTACACCTTC.

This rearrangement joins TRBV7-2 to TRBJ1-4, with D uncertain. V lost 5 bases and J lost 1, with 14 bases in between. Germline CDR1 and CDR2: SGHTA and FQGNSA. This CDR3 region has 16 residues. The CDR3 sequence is CASSPPIWETNEKLFF. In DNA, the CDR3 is TGTGCCAGCAGCCCTCCTATTTGGGAAACTAATGAAAAACTGTTTTTT.

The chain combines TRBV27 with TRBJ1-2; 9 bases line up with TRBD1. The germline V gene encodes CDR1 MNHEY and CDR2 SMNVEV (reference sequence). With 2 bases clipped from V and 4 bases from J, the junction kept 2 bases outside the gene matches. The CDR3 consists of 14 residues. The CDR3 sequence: CASSLTGGPYGYTF. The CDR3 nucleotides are TGTGCCAGCAGTTTAACAGGGGGCCCCTATGGCTACACCTTC.

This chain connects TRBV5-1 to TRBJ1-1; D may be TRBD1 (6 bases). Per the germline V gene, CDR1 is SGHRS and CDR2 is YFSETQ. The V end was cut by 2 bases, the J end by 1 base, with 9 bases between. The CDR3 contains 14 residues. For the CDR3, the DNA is TGCGCCAGCAGCTTAATGGACAGGAACACTGAAGCTTTCTTT. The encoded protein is CASSLMDRNTEAFF.